This TCR beta chain was observed in a study of blood T cell repertoires in COVID-19. The wider study: Acute and convalescent COVID-19 samples came from the United States, Italy and Spain. PBMCs, B-cell-depleted T cells, or T cells were the source of the cDNA or gDNA that made up the material.

Per the original methods: Quantification of nucleated cells was approximated via reference gene primer amplification. Clones were read by immunoSEQ multiplex PCR, and TCRdb kept only the in-frame ones, dropping some. That table furnishes V, J and clone size, whereas the DNA furnished D and trimming. Found here are under 250,000 clones, about 90% of them singletons; the top ten hold 1% to 1.5%. The V segment lost 10 bases and the J segment 8 bases; nucleotides outside the gene matches: 13. The length of the CDR3 is 13 residues. CDR1 is MNHEY and CDR2 is SVGAGI in the germline V gene. Sequenced material: peripheral blood. The rearrangement links TRBV6-5 to TRBJ1-2, with TRBD1 identical over 7 bases. The TCR was taken from a man younger than 45 with acute or convalescent COVID-19. The CDR3 spells CATEDRISKGYTF. The CDR3 nucleotides read TGTGCCACCGAGGACAGGATCAGTAAAGGCTACACCTTC.